This T cell receptor beta chain comes out of a study of blood T cells in healthy people across ages. Isolated PBMCs totaled at least 6 million in each sample. Study-wide results and limits: Versus aged donors, long-lived donors had higher diversity and more naive CD4+ cells.

CDR1 is SNHLY and CDR2 is FYNNEI in the germline V gene. The CDR3 extends over 14 amino acids. V was cut by 4 bases and J by 6 bases, with 15 bases left in between. Concerning this clonotype: Its antigen is unknown.

Together with a sample-barcoded 5' primer, a J-beta primer mix was included in a second PCR lasting 7 to 11 cycles. A tag from a template-switch adaptor with 12 random nucleotides marked each cDNA molecule. Every sample gave at least 2.5 million paired-end reads containing CDR3. TCRdb processed the 5' RACE reads anew with MiXCR; each CDR3 protein has one entry. The sample lists about a million distinct CDR3 sequences; approximately 38% were seen once. The chain combines TRBV2 with TRBJ1-2; the D is unclear. The TCR was taken from a man aged 18 to 30 in good health. Sequences were obtained from blood. The CDR3 region is CASSVLQDGHGYTF. Written as DNA, the CDR3 is TGTGCCAGCAGTGTTCTCCAGGATGGGCATGGCTACACCTTC.